This T cell receptor (beta chain) was identified in a study of Ad26.COV2.S vaccination and SARS-CoV-2 variants (dated by TCRdb to about 2021). Study-wide context: Vaccine-arm donors came from COV1001, a multicentre, randomized, double-blind, placebo-controlled phase I-IIa trial of Ad26.COV2.S in healthy adults. The specificity and breadth of SARS-CoV-2-reactive T cell receptors after Ad26.COV2.S vaccination were assessed by TCRbeta repertoire sequencing. Dosing of Ad26.COV2.S was intramuscular, at either 5x10^10 or 1x10^11 viral particles, delivered as one shot or as two shots spaced 56 days apart. Trial participants were randomized into five groups of five: low-dose or high-dose Ad26.COV2.S given once or twice, or placebo on both occasions. Blinding of investigators to trial group allocation was maintained during experiments and outcome assessment. A total of approximately 32 samples were included in the TCR-sequenced set, comprising roughly 20 Ad26.COV2.S vaccine recipients, 5 placebo recipients and 8 SARS-CoV-2 convalescent individuals. On the study overall, not on this receptor specifically: Substantial breadth of spike-specific CD8+ and CD4+ T cell responses was reported after vaccination. Compared with placebo recipients, Ad26.COV2.S recipients showed higher spike-specific TCR breadth (P = 0.0014). It was noted by the authors that total T cell responses may have been underestimated by the TCR breadth and depth analyses. Non-spike TCR breadth was comparable between vaccine and placebo recipients, consistent with the vaccine containing only spike. The study lacked the statistical power to compare responses across vaccine doses or regimens.

The germline V gene provides CDR1 SGDLS and CDR2 YYNGEE. The CDR3 goes from the cysteine to the phenylalanine over 15 residues. The kept DNA is CDR3 alone, 45 bases in frame from the first base. V trim: 3 bases; J trim: 0 bases; unmatched bases: 5. Of note for this clone: Its antigen specificity is not known. Base quality data are lacking; no much larger clone is found one base away.

Taken with the paper, the label for treatment or condition translates to: approximately 18 received Ad26.COV2.S at low or high dose, single or two shots; a few received placebo; per-sample allocation not given. Repertoires of vaccine and placebo recipients were sequenced from samples taken on day 63 after the first injection. Cohort 1b enrolled 25 adults aged 18-55 years at a single site in Boston, USA, between 29 July and 7 August 2020. Ad26.COV2.S was a replication-incompetent adenovirus type 26 vector that expressed a prefusion-stabilized SARS-CoV-2 spike protein derived from the original Wuhan strain. The immunoSEQ Assay was the method used to sequence TCRbeta CDR3 regions. After extraction, genomic DNA underwent amplification by bias-controlled multiplex PCR, followed by high-throughput sequencing. In the authors' own workflow: Collapsing and filtering of sequences were performed to quantify the absolute abundance of each unique TCRbeta CDR3 region. Usable DNA was measured by amplifying reference genes present in all nucleated cells, and TCRbeta template counts were normalized to that usable DNA to estimate T cell fraction. Repertoire TCRs were annotated as SARS-CoV-2-specific when V gene, CDR3 amino acid sequence and J gene were exactly matched to a known reactive TCR set. The reference SARS-CoV-2 TCR set was derived from MIRA and filtered for enrichment in COVID-19-positive ImmuneCODE repertoires, a step that removed public or cross-reactive TCRs. Based on the MIRA antigens, annotated TCRs were further analysed at the level of specific ORF or position within ORF. Breadth was defined as the number of annotated unique rearrangements divided by the total number of unique productive rearrangements, and depth was defined as the summed frequency of the annotated unique rearrangements. Two-sided Wilcoxon rank-sum tests were applied when comparing TCR breadth between groups. Imported from immuneACCESS, the table was reduced by TCRdb to in-frame sequences with V and J called. These copies leave out some clones; in studies compared against another copy, an unresolved V gene accounts for under half, and the cause of the remainder is not known. The V and J calls and clone size are taken from that table; D and trimming were inferred from the DNA. The sample includes around 420,000 clones, with 88% observed a single time. The ten largest clonotypes hold 3.5% to 4% of the sample.

The sequence came from a person between 18 and 65 years old who received the Ad26.COV2.S COVID-19 vaccine or a placebo. Sample: peripheral blood, taken in a trial of Ad26.COV2.S vaccine versus placebo. The rearranged segments are TRBV9 and TRBJ1-1; TRBD1 aligns with 7 central bases. The CDR3 protein is CASSGQGKVNTEAFF. The DNA sequence follows: TGTGCCAGCAGCGGACAGGGTAAGGTGAACACTGAAGCTTTCTTT.